The TCR beta chain under discussion was sequenced for a study of CD4 T cells in relation to SARS-CoV-2 and coronaviruses. About the research overall: ViraFEST: roughly 10-day antigen culture of PBMCs, then TCR beta CDR3 sequencing. The negative reference was HIV-1 Nef peptide pool or peptide-free culture.

Note on this clone: Its specificity is unknown.

TCRdb keeps only in-frame clones here, not all; method: immunoSEQ multiplex PCR. The sample consists of some 17,000 clones, about 70% of them appearing once. CD4+ T cells from unexposed donors were obtained before the COVID-19 pandemic (2011-2018). Isolation of CD4+ T cells took place after about eleven days in culture. As cell numbers allowed, unexposed-donor CD4+ T cells faced SARS-CoV-2 S/N and four cold-coronavirus spikes. The receptor was derived from a human donor in good health. Material: CD4+ T cells from PBMCs, cultured in vitro.

The CDR3 loop reads CASSTRTGKAEQYF. The CDR3 region has the DNA TGTGCCAGCAGTACTAGGACAGGGAAGGCCGAGCAGTACTTC. The chain is built from TRBV27 and TRBJ2-7; 8 nucleotides agree with TRBD1. Germline CDR1 reads MNHEY; CDR2 reads SMNVEV (reference sequence). The trim removed 5 bases at V and 6 bases at J, leaving 9 bases unmatched. The CDR3 is 14 residues long.